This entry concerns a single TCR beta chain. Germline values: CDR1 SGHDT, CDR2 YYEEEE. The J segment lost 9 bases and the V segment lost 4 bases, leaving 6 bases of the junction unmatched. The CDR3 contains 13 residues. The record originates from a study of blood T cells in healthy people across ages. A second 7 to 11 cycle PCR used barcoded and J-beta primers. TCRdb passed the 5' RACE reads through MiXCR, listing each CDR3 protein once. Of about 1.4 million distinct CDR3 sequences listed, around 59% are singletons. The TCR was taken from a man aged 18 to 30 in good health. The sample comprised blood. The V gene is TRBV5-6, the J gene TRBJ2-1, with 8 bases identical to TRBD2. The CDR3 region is CASSGTSYGEQFF. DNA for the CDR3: TGTGCCAGCAGCGGGACTAGTTACGGTGAGCAGTTCTTC.